A selection of T cell receptor beta chains follows, all from one sample in a study of blood T cell repertoires in COVID-19. The data were produced by immunoSEQ multiplex PCR, yet TCRdb's version contains in-frame clones alone and is incomplete. This table holds around 140,000 clones, about 86% found once. Sequenced sample: PBMCs or T cells enriched from blood (not recorded which). The receptors derive from a man aged 35 to 55 with acute COVID-19. Both conserved end residues are part of each CDR3. A D gene is named only where the DNA matches it firmly. Part of the rows lack a size; the others show once, few, many or a class for expanded clones.

D gene	clone size	V gene	J gene	CDR3 DNA	CDR3 protein
TRBD1	.	TRBV18	TRBJ1-2	TGTGCCAGCTCACCAGGACAGGGGGCCCATGGCTACACCTTC	CASSPGQGAHGYTF
.	.	TRBV5-1	TRBJ2-5	TGCGCCAGCAGCTTAACGGGAGCGGAGACCCAGTACTTC	CASSLTGAETQYF
TRBD2	few	TRBV19	TRBJ2-1	TGTGCCAGTAGTATATACGACGGGAGGGCGGGGAATGAGCAGTTCTTC	CASSIYDGRAGNEQFF
.	.	TRBV2	TRBJ2-1	TGTGCCAGCGCCAGGGTCAATGAGCAGTTCTTC	CASARVNEQFF
.	.	TRBV5-5	TRBJ1-5	TGTGCCAGCAGTCAGGACGGGATTCCGAATCAGCCCCAGCATTTT	CASSQDGIPNQPQHF
TRBD2	few	TRBV6-6	TRBJ2-7	TGTGCCAGCAGTCGTGGACTAGCGGGAGGCTTCTCCTACGAGCAGTACTTC	CASSRGLAGGFSYEQYF
TRBD1	.	TRBV18	TRBJ2-1	TGTGCCAGCTCACCCCCTCCAGGGGGCAATGAGCAGTTCTTC	CASSPPPGGNEQFF
.	.	TRBV30	TRBJ2-7	TGTGCCTGGTCCGGGGGAGGGGGGTACGAGCAGTACTTC	CAWSGGGGYEQYF
TRBD1	.	TRBV5-6	TRBJ1-2	TGTGCCAGCAGCCCCGGGACAGGGGTTGGCTACACCTTC	CASSPGTGVGYTF
.	few	TRBV15	TRBJ1-2	TGTGCCACCAGCCTTGGGAGCGGGGAAGGCTACACCTTC	CATSLGSGEGYTF
.	.	TRBV3-1/TRBV3-2	TRBJ2-6	TGTGCCAGCAGCTTCCTCGGGGGGGCCAACGTCCTGACTTTC	CASSFLGGANVLTF
.	.	TRBV6-5	TRBJ2-7	TGTGCCAGCAGTTCGGAGAACCGCTACGAGCAGTACTTC	CASSSENRYEQYF
TRBD1	.	TRBV24-1	TRBJ1-5	TGTGCCACCAGTGACCCTGGACAGGGGGCCTTTCCCAATTCTAATAGCAATCAGCCCCAGCATTTT	CATSDPGQGAFPNSNSNQPQHF
.	.	TRBV3-1/TRBV3-2	TRBJ1-5	TGTGCCAGCAGCCGCCGCGGAGGCAATCAGCCCCAGCATTTT	CASSRRGGNQPQHF
TRBD2	.	TRBV15	TRBJ2-5	TGTGCCACCAGCAGACAGTCGGGAGGGCGAGAGACCCAGTACTTC	CATSRQSGGRETQYF
TRBD1	.	TRBV5-8	TRBJ2-2	TGTGCCAGCAGCTGGGGACAGGGATCCGTGGAGCTGTTTTTT	CASSWGQGSVELFF
.	.	TRBV6-5	TRBJ2-7	TGTGCCAGTAGTTACGGCGGGGCCTACTACGAGCAGTACTTC	CASSYGGAYYEQYF
TRBD1	.	TRBV5-1	TRBJ2-4	TGCGCCAGCAGCTTGGGGACAGGGGTGGGCATTCAGTACTTC	CASSLGTGVGIQYF
TRBD2	few	TRBV30	TRBJ2-3	TGTGCCTGGGTGCTTAGCGGGGGATGGGATACGCAGTATTTT	CAWVLSGGWDTQYF
TRBD1	.	TRBV5-4	TRBJ2-7	TGTGCCAGCAGCTCCGACAGGGGGTACGAGCAGTACTTC	CASSSDRGYEQYF
.	.	TRBV7-9	TRBJ1-5	TGTGCCAGCAGCCCGCAGGGTGAAGCCCAGCATTTT	CASSPQGEAQHF
TRBD1	.	TRBV24-1	TRBJ2-2	TGTGCCACCAGTGATTTCGGGACAGGGTCGGCCGGGGAGCTGTTTTTT	CATSDFGTGSAGELFF
TRBD2	.	TRBV4-2	TRBJ2-5	TGTGCCAGCAGCCAAGAAACTAGCGGGGTCCCGAAGACCCAGTACTTC	CASSQETSGVPKTQYF
TRBD2	.	TRBV11-3	TRBJ2-1	TGTGCCAGCAGCTTATCCAGCGGGGCTGTCAGTGAGCAGTTCTTC	CASSLSSGAVSEQFF
.	.	TRBV7-6	TRBJ1-2	TGTGCCAGCAGCTTAGCGGGTGGGCAGGGCAGAGGCTACACCTTC	CASSLAGGQGRGYTF
.	.	TRBV6-5	TRBJ1-1	TGTGCCAGCAGTTACCCCCCAGGGAGGACGACTGAAGCTTTCTTT	CASSYPPGRTTEAFF
.	.	TRBV10-3	TRBJ2-1	TGTGCCATCAGTAACAGAGCGGTGGTGGCCGCCGATGAGCAGTTCTTC	CAISNRAVVAADEQFF
TRBD2	few	TRBV11-1	TRBJ2-2	TGTGCCAGCAGCCCCACTAGCGCGGGGACCGGGGAGCTGTTTTTT	CASSPTSAGTGELFF
.	.	TRBV19	TRBJ1-1	TGTGCCACCTTACAGGGCCCGGGCACTGAAGCTTTCTTT	CATLQGPGTEAFF
.	.	TRBV19	TRBJ2-3	TGTGCCAGTACCCCCTTCGGGCAGGGGACAAATACGCAGTATTTT	CASTPFGQGTNTQYF
TRBD2	.	TRBV5-1	TRBJ2-1	TGCGCCAGCAGCTTTCTAGCGGGAGAGTACAATGAGCAGTTCTTC	CASSFLAGEYNEQFF
TRBD1	few	TRBV30	TRBJ1-2	TGTGCCTGGAGTCGACAGGGTGGGTATGGCTACACCTTC	CAWSRQGGYGYTF
.	.	TRBV27	TRBJ1-2	TGTGCCAGCAGTTTAGGGGCAGCCACACGCTACACCTTC	CASSLGAATRYTF
TRBD1	.	TRBV7-8	TRBJ1-5	TGTGCCAGCAGCTTTAACCCGGGACAGGGGATGGAGCCCCAGCATTTT	CASSFNPGQGMEPQHF
.	.	TRBV19	TRBJ1-4	TGTGCCAGTAGTTTCCCCGGGGTGAGGGGGACTAATGAAAAACTGTTTTTT	CASSFPGVRGTNEKLFF
TRBD2	.	TRBV5-1	TRBJ2-2	TGCGCCAGCAGCCCGCCGGGACTAGCGACCGGGGAGCTGTTTTTT	CASSPPGLATGELFF
TRBD1	.	TRBV4-2	TRBJ1-4	TGTGCCAGCAGCCAAGAAGGACAGGGGTATGAAAAACTGTTTTTT	CASSQEGQGYEKLFF
.	.	TRBV6-2/TRBV6-3	TRBJ2-7	TGTGCCAGCAGCCGGCCGGGGGGCATCTCCTACGAGCAGTACTTC	CASSRPGGISYEQYF
TRBD2	.	TRBV19	TRBJ2-7	TGTGCCAGTAGTATAGCGGGCGGAACGGGGACTAGCTACGAGCAGTACTTC	CASSIAGGTGTSYEQYF
.	.	TRBV6-5	TRBJ2-7	TGTGCCAGCAGCCCCGGGGACAATCCCTACGAGCAGTACTTC	CASSPGDNPYEQYF
.	.	TRBV12-3/TRBV12-4	TRBJ2-7	TGTGCCAGCAGGCTCCGGGGTGAGCAGTACTTC	CASRLRGEQYF
.	.	TRBV6-5	TRBJ1-5	TGTGCCAGCAGACCTCATGCGAGGGAGCAGCCCCAGCATTTT	CASRPHAREQPQHF
TRBD1	.	TRBV27	TRBJ2-1	TGTGCCAGCAGCTTGAAGGACAGGAAGGCCAATGAGCAGTTCTTC	CASSLKDRKANEQFF
TRBD1	.	TRBV18	TRBJ2-3	TGTGCCAGCTCTCCGCGACAGGGATCCACAGATACGCAGTATTTT	CASSPRQGSTDTQYF
.	.	TRBV29-1	TRBJ2-1	TGCAGCGTTGAAGACCCCCTAGAAGCCGATGAGCAGTTCTTC	CSVEDPLEADEQFF
TRBD2	.	TRBV5-4	TRBJ2-1	TGTGCCAGCAGCTTGGCAGGGCTAGCGGGGAACAATGAGCAGTTCTTC	CASSLAGLAGNNEQFF
.	.	TRBV7-2	TRBJ2-1	TGTGCCAGCAGCGCCGGCGGGTACAATGAGCAGTTCTTC	CASSAGGYNEQFF
TRBD1	.	TRBV5-1	TRBJ1-1	TGCGCCAGCAGCTTGGAGGGGACAGAGAACACTGAAGCTTTCTTT	CASSLEGTENTEAFF
.	.	TRBV7-6	TRBJ2-1	TGTGCCAGCAGCTTATCGGGAGCGGTTGACAATGAGCAGTTCTTC	CASSLSGAVDNEQFF
TRBD1	.	TRBV19	TRBJ1-2	TGTGCCAGTAGGGTCACCCTCGGGACAGGGATAAACTATGGCTACACCTTC	CASRVTLGTGINYGYTF
.	.	TRBV21-1	TRBJ2-7	TGTGCCAGCAGAAATACTAGCGGGAGCTCCTACGAGCAGTACTTC	CASRNTSGSSYEQYF
.	.	TRBV10-2	TRBJ1-5	TGCGCCAGCAGTGAGTCGGAGTTGAGGCGCAATCAGCCCCAGCATTTT	CASSESELRRNQPQHF
.	.	TRBV19	TRBJ1-5	TGTGCCAGTAGCCATACAGGGAACGGCAATCAGCCCCAGCATTTT	CASSHTGNGNQPQHF
.	few	TRBV7-2	TRBJ1-2	TGTGCCAGCAGCTTGGGGCCGGGGAGGGGGTACTATGGCTACACCTTC	CASSLGPGRGYYGYTF
.	.	TRBV25-1	TRBJ2-4	TGTGCCAGCAGTGAGACAGGTCCGGTGGGGGGGAACATTCAGTACTTC	CASSETGPVGGNIQYF
TRBD1	.	TRBV6-5	TRBJ1-5	TGTGCCAGCAGACAGGGGGGAGGCAATCAGCCCCAGCATTTT	CASRQGGGNQPQHF
.	once	TRBV7-2	TRBJ2-1	TGTGCCAGCAGCTTACAGAGGGCCAGGGGCAATGAGCAGTTCTTC	CASSLQRARGNEQFF
.	.	TRBV7-9	TRBJ2-1	TGTGCCAGCAGCTTAGGGGCGGGACCTTCCTACAATGAGCAGTTCTTC	CASSLGAGPSYNEQFF
.	.	TRBV5-1	TRBJ2-7	TGCGCCAGCAGCCCCGGAGAGGCTGGCTACGAGCAGTACTTC	CASSPGEAGYEQYF